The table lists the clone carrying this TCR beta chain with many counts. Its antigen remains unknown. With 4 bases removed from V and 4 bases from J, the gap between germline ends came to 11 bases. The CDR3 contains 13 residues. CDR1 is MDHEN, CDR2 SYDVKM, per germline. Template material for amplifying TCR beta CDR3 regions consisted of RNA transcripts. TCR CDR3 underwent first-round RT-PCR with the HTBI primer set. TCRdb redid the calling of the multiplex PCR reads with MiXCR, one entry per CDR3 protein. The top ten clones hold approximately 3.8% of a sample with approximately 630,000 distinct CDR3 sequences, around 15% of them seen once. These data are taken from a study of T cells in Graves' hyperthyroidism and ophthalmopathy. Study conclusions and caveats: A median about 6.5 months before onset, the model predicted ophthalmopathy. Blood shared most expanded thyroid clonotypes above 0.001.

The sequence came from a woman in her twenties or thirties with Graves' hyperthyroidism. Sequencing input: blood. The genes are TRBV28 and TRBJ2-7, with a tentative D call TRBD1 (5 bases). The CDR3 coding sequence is TGTGCCAGCAGTTGGCAGGGTAGTTACGAGCAGTACTTC. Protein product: CASSWQGSYEQYF. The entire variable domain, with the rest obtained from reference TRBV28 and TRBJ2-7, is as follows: DVKVTQSSRYLVKRTGEKVFLECVQDMDHENMFWYRQDPGLGLRLIYFSYDVKMKEKGDIPEGYSVSREKKERFSLILESASTNQTSMYLCASSWQGSYEQYFGPGTRLTVT.